The 17 T cell receptor beta chains below come from one sample, sequenced in a study of cytomegalovirus exposure and HLA in healthy donors. 60 Vbeta and 13 Jbeta primers were used in PCR. Clones were read by immunoSEQ multiplex PCR, and TCRdb kept only the in-frame ones, dropping some. The sample has approximately 190,000 clones, approximately 78% seen once. Sequencing was carried out using PBMCs. These receptors were collected from a woman aged 25 to 39 in good health and CMV-seropositive.

There are a few counts of this clone. The J gene is TRBJ2-7, the V gene TRBV7-2; 8 positions agree with TRBD1. The V segment lost 3 bases and the J segment 2 bases; nucleotides outside the gene matches: 15. Per germline, CDR1 SGHTA and CDR2 FQGNSA. CDR3 size: 18 residues. CDR3 DNA sequence: TGTGCCAGCAGCTTCGAGCCCCCGCGACAGGGGACGCCCTACGAGCAGTACTTC. Its translation is CASSFEPPRQGTPYEQYF.

The sample holds a few counts of this clone. The chain carries TRBV5-8 and TRBJ2-5, with D possibly matching TRBD2 (5 bases). V dropped 0 bases and J dropped 6 bases, with 9 bases sitting between them. Germline loops: CDR1 SGHTS, CDR2 YDEGEE. The CDR3 extends over 13 amino acids. The CDR3 sequence is CASSLVPGKTQYF. The CDR3 DNA sequence: TGTGCCAGCAGCTTGGTCCCCGGGAAGACCCAGTACTTC.

This chain connects TRBV19 to TRBJ1-1, with a possible D match to TRBD1 (6 bases). This CDR3 has 15 amino acids. Germline V gene data show CDR1 as LNHDA and CDR2 as SQIVND (reference sequence). V was cut by 0 bases and J by 5 bases, with 13 bases left in between. The CDR3 is CASSIERTASTEAFF. CDR3 in DNA: TGTGCCAGTAGTATAGAAAGGACAGCGAGTACTGAAGCTTTCTTT.

This sequence joins TRBV19 and TRBJ1-1; D is undetermined. The CDR3 has 15 residues. CDR1 and CDR2 from the germline V gene are LNHDA and SQIVND (reference sequence). V lost 0 bases and J lost 0, with 8 bases in between. The CDR3 is CASSIDPLMNTEAFF. As DNA, the CDR3 is TGTGCCAGTAGTATAGATCCACTTATGAACACTGAAGCTTTCTTT.

V and J are TRBV7-2 and TRBJ2-2; tentatively, D is TRBD1 (6 bases). This CDR3 spans 16 amino acids. From germline, CDR1 is SGHTA and CDR2 FQGNSA. V shed 4 bases and J shed 4 bases, with 16 bases lying between them. CDR3 coding DNA: TGTGCCAGCAGCTCCAAAAGGACAGCCATCACCGGGGAGCTGTTTTTT. Residues: CASSSKRTAITGELFF.

The chain carries TRBV2 and TRBJ1-5; a possible D gene is TRBD1 (5 bases). There are 15 residues in the CDR3. Deletions cut 6 bases from V and 0 bases from J, with 12 bases between. CDR1 and CDR2 from the germline V gene are SNHLY and FYNNEI. CDR3 in amino acids: CASSLTGPSNQPQHF. The DNA of the CDR3 is TGTGCCAGCAGCTTAACAGGTCCTAGCAATCAGCCCCAGCATTTT. Full variable domain (rest looked up from reference TRBV2 and TRBJ1-5): EPEVTQTPSHQVTQMGQEVILRCVPISNHLYFYWYRQILGQKVEFLVSFYNNEISEKSEIFDDQFSVERPDGSNFTLKIRSTKLEDSAMYFCASSLTGPSNQPQHFGDGTRLSIL.

The chain uses TRBV29-1 and TRBJ1-2; TRBD1 aligns across 7 bases. With V trimmed by 3 bases and J by 8 bases, 6 bases remained unmatched. The CDR3 loop spans 12 amino acids. Germline CDR1 and CDR2: SQVTM and ANQGSEA. This CDR3 reads CSVEGDSAGYTF. Here the CDR3 DNA reads TGCAGCGTTGAGGGGGACAGTGCGGGCTACACCTTC.

A remark on this clone: Different DNA sequences within this sample yield the same CDR3. The rearrangement joins TRBV5-6 to TRBJ2-7, with a weak D call TRBD1 (6 bases). Per germline, CDR1 SGHDT and CDR2 YYEEEE. The CDR3 runs 15 residues. The V end lost 0 bases, the J end lost 5 bases, and 15 bases lay between the germline ends. The CDR3 DNA follows: TGTGCCAGCAGCTTGGTCCAGGGGTGTGGGAACGAGCAGTACTTC. It translates to CASSLVQGCGNEQYF.

This rearrangement joins TRBV29-1 to TRBJ2-1, with 11 bases aligning to TRBD2. Germline CDR1 and CDR2: SQVTM and ANQGSEA. Trimming cost V 0 bases and J 15 bases; bases outside gene matches: 16. CDR3 length equals 16 residues. CDR3 in amino acids: CSVEDLRASGGRKGFF. The CDR3 coding sequence is TGCAGCGTTGAAGATCTTCGGGCTAGCGGGGGGCGGAAGGGGTTCTTC.

This clone appeared a few times. CDR3 in DNA: TGTGCCAGCAGCCAAGCAGCGGGCTTCTACGGCTACACCTTC. Protein product: CASSQAAGFYGYTF. The chain carries TRBV14 and TRBJ1-2, with D unresolved. The CDR3 has 14 amino acids. Between the trimmed V and J ends, which lost 1 base and 8 bases, there was a span of 14 bases. In germline, CDR1 is SGHDN, CDR2 FVKESK.

The chain combines TRBV21-1 with TRBJ1-5; the table's TRBD1 call for D was not verified on the DNA. TRBV21-1 is termed a pseudogene. This CDR3 is 19 amino acids long. This chain's CDR3 is CASSIRPPGQGRSNQPQHF. CDR3 nucleotides: TGTGCCAGCAGCATTCGCCCCCCGGGACAGGGGAGGTCAAATCAGCCCCAGCATTTT.

The J gene is TRBJ2-1, the V gene TRBV6-6; 9 positions agree with TRBD1. V trimming: 6 bases; J trimming: 2 bases; junction bases outside the gene matches: 8. The germline gives CDR1 MNHNY, CDR2 SVGAGI (reference sequence). This CDR3 is 16 amino acids long. The CDR3 protein is CASSLTGGATYNEQFF. The CDR3 nucleotides are TGTGCCAGCAGCCTAACAGGGGGCGCAACCTACAATGAGCAGTTCTTC.

The chain combines TRBV5-1 with TRBJ2-3; 14 positions match TRBD2. Trimming took 4 bases from V and 7 from J; bases not matched to a gene: 5. This CDR3 has 15 amino acids. Germline values: CDR1 SGHRS, CDR2 YFSETQ. This CDR3 is CASSQTSGGAYTQYF. CDR3 DNA: TGCGCCAGCAGCCAGACTAGCGGGGGGGCATATACGCAGTATTTT. The full variable domain, rest sourced from reference TRBV5-1 and TRBJ2-3, is KAGVTQTPRYLIKTRGQQVTLSCSPISGHRSVSWYQQTPGQGLQFLFEYFSETQRNKGNFPGRFSGRQFSNSRSEMNVSTLELGDSALYLCASSQTSGGAYTQYFGPGTRLTVL.

The V call is TRBV28, the J call TRBJ1-6, with TRBD1 identical over 7 bases. Germline lookup yields CDR1 MDHEN and CDR2 SYDVKM. This CDR3 comprises 16 residues. The J segment lost 4 bases and the V segment lost 2 bases, leaving 5 bases of the junction unmatched. CDR3 coding DNA: TGTGCCAGCAGTTTAGGGTGGGGACAGTATAATTCACCCCTCCACTTT. Encoded protein: CASSLGWGQYNSPLHF.

V gene TRBV28 combines with J gene TRBJ1-5; D remains ambiguous. The CDR3 is 14 amino acids. Germline V lookup: CDR1 MDHEN, CDR2 SYDVKM. Trimming shortened V by 3 bases and J by 9 bases, and 15 bases separated the two germline ends. The CDR3 region is CASSFSGGVGPQHF. The CDR3 nucleotides are TGTGCCAGCAGTTTTAGCGGCGGAGTAGGGCCCCAGCATTTT.

The chain couples TRBV5-1 to TRBJ1-4; 10 bases are shared with TRBD1. Per the germline V gene, CDR1 is SGHRS and CDR2 is YFSETQ. The ends lost 4 bases at V and 8 bases at J; junction bases unmatched: 5. The CDR3 has 14 amino acids. CDR3 protein: CASSPRTGGEKLFF. The CDR3 region has the DNA TGCGCCAGCAGCCCCCGGACAGGGGGGGAAAAACTGTTTTTT.

The gene calls are TRBV5-1 and TRBJ2-3; 7 nucleotides match TRBD1. The V gene's germline CDR1 is SGHRS and CDR2 YFSETQ. V was pared by 5 bases and J by 1 base, with 1 base of the junction left unmatched. The CDR3 is 13 residues long. The CDR3 DNA is TGCGCCAGCAGAACAGGGGGCACAGATACGCAGTATTTT. It codes for CASRTGGTDTQYF.